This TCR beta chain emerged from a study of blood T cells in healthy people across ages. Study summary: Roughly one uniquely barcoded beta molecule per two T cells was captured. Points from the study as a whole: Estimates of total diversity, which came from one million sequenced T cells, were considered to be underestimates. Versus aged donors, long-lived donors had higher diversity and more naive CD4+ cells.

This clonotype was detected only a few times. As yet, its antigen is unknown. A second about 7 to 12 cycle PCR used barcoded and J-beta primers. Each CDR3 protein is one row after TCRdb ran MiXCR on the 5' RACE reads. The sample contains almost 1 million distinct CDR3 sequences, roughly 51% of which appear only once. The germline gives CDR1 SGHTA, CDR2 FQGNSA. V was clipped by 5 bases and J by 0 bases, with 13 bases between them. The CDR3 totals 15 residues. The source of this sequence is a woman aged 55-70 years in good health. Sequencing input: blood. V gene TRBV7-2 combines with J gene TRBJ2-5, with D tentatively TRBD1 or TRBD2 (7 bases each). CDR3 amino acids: CASSVQGGNQETQYF. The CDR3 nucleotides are TGTGCCAGCAGCGTTCAGGGGGGGAACCAAGAGACCCAGTACTTC.